The clone carrying this TCR beta chain is a singleton in its sample. Its antigen is not identified. One entry per CDR3 protein, called by TCRdb with MiXCR from the RT-PCR reads. The sample holds hundreds of thousands of distinct CDR3 sequences, approximately 14% seen once. This entry comes from a study of response to subunit inactivated influenza vaccine. Points from the study as a whole: It was the authors' suggestion that each seasonal influenza vaccination recruits few new T cells.

Trimming took off 4 bases at V and 0 bases at J, with 13 bases between the two ends. This CDR3 comprises 16 residues. Germline V lookup: CDR1 MGHRA, CDR2 YSYEKL. The chain carries TRBV4-1 and TRBJ1-5; D perhaps matches TRBD1 (5 bases). Sequenced here: PBMCs from blood, sampled approximately 13 days after vaccination. This clonotype was obtained from a man aged 45 to 65 who received an inactivated influenza vaccine. The CDR3: CASSPIGTYSNQPQHF. The DNA for the CDR3 is TGCGCCAGCAGCCCGATCGGGACCTATAGCAATCAGCCCCAGCATTTT.